These T cell receptor beta chains were read from a single sample in a study of cytomegalovirus exposure and HLA in healthy donors. Sequencing used immunoSEQ multiplex PCR; TCRdb keeps in-frame clones, though not all of them. Among approximately 81,000 clones listed, about 80% were seen once. The sequenced material came from PBMCs. The receptor source for this set is a man aged 45-60 years in good health and CMV-seropositive. Both conserved end residues are part of each CDR3.

J: TRBJ2-3; V: TRBV25-1; CDR3: CASSGLAGIDTQYF
J: TRBJ2-7; V: TRBV19; CDR3: CASKSAGTSVYEQYF
J: TRBJ2-4; V: TRBV5-6; CDR3: CASSSGGWTGTNSQYF
J: TRBJ2-7; V: TRBV11-3; CDR3: CASSKPGLAGPQQYF
J: TRBJ2-1; V: TRBV4-1; CDR3: CASSQDTPSYNEQFF
J: TRBJ2-1; V: TRBV19; CDR3: CASTGVSSYNEQFF
J: TRBJ2-7; V: TRBV18; CDR3: CASSPGFGTDDYEQYF
J: TRBJ2-7; V: TRBV21-1; CDR3: CASSKVLGTGLCEQYF
J: TRBJ1-2; V: TRBV9; CDR3: CASSGTGGIGYTF
J: TRBJ1-3; V: TRBV14; CDR3: CASSRQASGNTIYF
J: TRBJ1-1; V: TRBV19; CDR3: CASSLRGRIEAFF
J: TRBJ2-1; V: TRBV7-3; CDR3: CASSSGTSGGYNEQFF
J: TRBJ2-1; V: TRBV6-4; CDR3: CASSDDGTSGYNEQFF
J: TRBJ2-1; V: TRBV10-3; CDR3: CAISESHRLATDNEQFF
J: TRBJ1-2; V: TRBV15; CDR3: CATSTHTGMGGYTF
J: TRBJ2-1; V: TRBV2; CDR3: CASSPRTGEGEQFF
J: TRBJ2-3; V: TRBV5-4; CDR3: CASSFSGTRTDTQYF
J: TRBJ2-3; V: TRBV5-1; CDR3: CASSLNGQGELDTQYF
J: TRBJ1-1; V: TRBV6-5; CDR3: CASRFRTGEAFF
J: TRBJ2-7; V: TRBV9; CDR3: CASSVFWGQDSSEQYF
J: TRBJ2-5; V: TRBV10-3; CDR3: CAISRTGGRETQYF
J: TRBJ2-7; V: TRBV27; CDR3: CASSLFSSGSSEQYF
J: TRBJ1-2; V: TRBV7-9; CDR3: CASSFTPLGQGATPYGYTF
J: TRBJ1-2; V: TRBV5-1; CDR3: CASSEGGNYGYTF
J: TRBJ2-6; V: TRBV2; CDR3: CAINGGQISGANGLTF
J: TRBJ1-6; V: TRBV7-2; CDR3: CASSKGQPYNSPLHF
J: TRBJ2-3; V: TRBV2; CDR3: CASSGGQVSADTQYF
J: TRBJ1-4; V: TRBV2; CDR3: CASTVGGTNEKLFF
J: TRBJ1-4; V: TRBV18; CDR3: CASSGTGYEKLFF
J: TRBJ1-5; V: TRBV11-2; CDR3: CASSSDRETYSNQPQHF
J: TRBJ1-6; V: TRBV27; CDR3: CASSLRGSPLHF
J: TRBJ2-1; V: TRBV4-2; CDR3: CASSQDAGASSYNEQFF
J: TRBJ2-3; V: TRBV5-1; CDR3: CASSLGEPDTQYF
J: TRBJ2-7; V: TRBV28; CDR3: CASTRAGVLLEQYF
J: TRBJ2-5; V: TRBV7-2; CDR3: CASSWGLAGPETQYF
J: TRBJ1-5; V: TRBV7-2; CDR3: CASSLLVDQPQHF
J: TRBJ1-1; V: TRBV15; CDR3: CATSRAWSGPNTEAFF
J: TRBJ2-3; V: TRBV30; CDR3: CAWSNPSWTSGTDTQYF
J: TRBJ1-2; V: TRBV6-5; CDR3: CASRRTGQGGLGYTF
J: TRBJ2-3; V: TRBV27; CDR3: CASTLLGTDTSTDTQYF
J: TRBJ2-7; V: TRBV29-1; CDR3: CSVEITGEQYF
J: TRBJ2-3; V: TRBV19; CDR3: CASGTSANLRGSTDTQYF
J: TRBJ2-3; V: TRBV5-3; CDR3: CARSPGLAGKSDTQYF
J: TRBJ1-5; V: TRBV19; CDR3: CASRITAFEQPQHF
J: TRBJ2-2; V: TRBV27; CDR3: CASSLWGGAGELFF
J: TRBJ2-7; V: TRBV5-1; CDR3: CASSLRTGAYEQYF
J: TRBJ1-4; V: TRBV6-5; CDR3: CASSDSRGEKLFF
J: TRBJ2-7; V: TRBV5-1; CDR3: CASSLAASGALSYEQYF
J: TRBJ1-1; V: TRBV18; CDR3: CASSPGGVLNTEAFF
J: TRBJ2-3; V: TRBV27; CDR3: CASKGLLDSTDTQYF